Below are 7 T cell receptor beta chains sequenced from a single sample in a study of cytomegalovirus exposure and HLA in healthy donors. Use of 60 Vbeta and 13 Jbeta primers characterized the PCR. TCRdb's copy holds only in-frame clones and misses some; the assay was immunoSEQ multiplex PCR. The top ten clones hold approximately 1.3% of a sample with roughly 160,000 clones, approximately 88% of them seen once. Sequenced sample: PBMCs. These receptors were obtained from a boy aged 2 to 10 in good health and CMV-seronegative.

The rearrangement uses TRBV29-1 and TRBJ2-5, with D unclear. Germline lookup yields CDR1 SQVTM and CDR2 ANQGSEA. Trimming took off 3 bases at V and 9 bases at J, with 14 bases between the two ends. The CDR3 consists of 12 residues. The CDR3: CSVDGPIGSQYF. The CDR3 coding sequence is TGCAGCGTTGATGGCCCTATCGGGTCCCAGTACTTC.

The chain joins TRBV29-1 to TRBJ1-1; D uncertain. Trimming cost V 8 bases and J 1 base, with 23 bases left between them. The CDR3 extends over 16 amino acids. The germline CDR1 and CDR2 sequences are SQVTM and ANQGSEA. CDR3 residues: CSSTLIEGVGNTEAFF. The CDR3 bases are TGCAGCTCGACTCTCATTGAGGGCGTGGGGAACACTGAAGCTTTCTTT.

The chain uses TRBV27 and TRBJ2-7, with 8 positions matching TRBD1. CDR1 is MNHEY, CDR2 SMNVEV, per germline (reference sequence). The CDR3 spans 16 residues. Trimming removed 5 bases from V and 1 base from J; junction bases left unmatched: 10. CDR3 DNA sequence: TGTGCCAGCAGTATCTCCCGGGACAGGCCGTCCTACGAGCAGTACTTC. Translated, it gives CASSISRDRPSYEQYF.

This chain uses TRBV7-3 with TRBJ2-1; 8 nucleotides align to TRBD2. V was pared by 1 base and J by 0 bases, with 14 bases of the junction left unmatched. In germline, CDR1 is SGHTA, CDR2 FQGTGA. The CDR3 totals 20 residues. The CDR3 nucleotides read TGTGCCAGCAGCTTAAATCCCCTTACGGGAGGGCCCCTCTCCTACAATGAGCAGTTCTTC. Its translation: CASSLNPLTGGPLSYNEQFF.

This clone was counted once. The CDR3 is CASSQPSRTGELFF. The CDR3 DNA is TGTGCCAGCAGCCAGCCCTCGAGGACCGGGGAGCTGTTTTTT. J is TRBJ2-2 and V is TRBV14; D unresolved. The CDR3 has 14 amino acids. CDR1 and CDR2 from the germline V gene are SGHDN and FVKESK. Trimming took 3 bases from V and 5 from J, leaving 10 bases between them.

The chain combines TRBV5-1 with TRBJ2-1; 8 bases line up with TRBD2. The CDR3 length is 16 residues. J lost 7 bases, V lost 4 bases, and 13 bases had no gene match. CDR1 and CDR2 from the germline V gene are SGHRS and YFSETQ. The CDR3: CASSARGLAMGNEQFF. CDR3 coding DNA: TGCGCCAGCAGCGCCCGAGGACTAGCCATGGGAAATGAGCAGTTCTTC. Drawing the rest from reference TRBV5-1 and TRBJ2-1, the complete variable domain is KAGVTQTPRYLIKTRGQQVTLSCSPISGHRSVSWYQQTPGQGLQFLFEYFSETQRNKGNFPGRFSGRQFSNSRSEMNVSTLELGDSALYLCASSARGLAMGNEQFFGPGTRLTVL.

The chain uses TRBV29-1 and TRBJ2-2; D unclear. V gave up 5 bases and J gave up 2 bases, with 3 bases separating them. Germline assignment: CDR1 SQVTM and CDR2 ANQGSEA. This CDR3 spans 11 amino acids. CDR3 DNA sequence: TGCAGCGTTCGTAACACCGGGGAGCTGTTTTTT. It translates to CSVRNTGELFF.